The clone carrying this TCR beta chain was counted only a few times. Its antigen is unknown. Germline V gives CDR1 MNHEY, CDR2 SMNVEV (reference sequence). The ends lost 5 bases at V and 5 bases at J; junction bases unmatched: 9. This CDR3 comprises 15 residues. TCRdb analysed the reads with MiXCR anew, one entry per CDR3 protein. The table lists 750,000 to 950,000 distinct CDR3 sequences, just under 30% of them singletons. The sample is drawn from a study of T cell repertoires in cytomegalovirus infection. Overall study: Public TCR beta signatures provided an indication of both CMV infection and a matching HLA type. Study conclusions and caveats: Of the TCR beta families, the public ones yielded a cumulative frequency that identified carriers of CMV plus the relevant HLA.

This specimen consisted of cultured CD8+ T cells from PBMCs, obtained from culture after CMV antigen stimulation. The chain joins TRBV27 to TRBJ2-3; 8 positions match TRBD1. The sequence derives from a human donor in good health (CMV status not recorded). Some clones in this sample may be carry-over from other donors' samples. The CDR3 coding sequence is TGTGCCAGCAGTCCGTTCCAGGGGGCGAGAGATACGCAGTATTTT. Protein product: CASSPFQGARDTQYF.